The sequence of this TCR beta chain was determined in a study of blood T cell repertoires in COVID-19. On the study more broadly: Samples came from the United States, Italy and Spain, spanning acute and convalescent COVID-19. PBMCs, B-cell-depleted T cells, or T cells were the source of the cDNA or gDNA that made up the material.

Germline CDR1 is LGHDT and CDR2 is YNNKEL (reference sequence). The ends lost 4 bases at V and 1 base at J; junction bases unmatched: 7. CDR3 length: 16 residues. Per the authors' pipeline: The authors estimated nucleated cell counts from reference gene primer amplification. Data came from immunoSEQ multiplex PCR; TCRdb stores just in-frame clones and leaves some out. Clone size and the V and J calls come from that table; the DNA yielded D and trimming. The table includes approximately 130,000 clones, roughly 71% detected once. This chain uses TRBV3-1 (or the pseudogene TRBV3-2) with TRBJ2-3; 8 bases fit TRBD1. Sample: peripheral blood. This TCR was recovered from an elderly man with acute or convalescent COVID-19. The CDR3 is CASSRRRGQGTDTQYF. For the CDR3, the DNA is TGTGCCAGCAGCCGACGAAGGGGACAGGGCACAGATACGCAGTATTTT.